This passage covers 21 T cell receptor beta chains from one sample sequenced in a study of OX40 agonist ivuxolimab in advanced cancers. Using immunoSEQ multiplex PCR, the repertoire was profiled, and TCRdb retains in-frame clones only, with some absent. The table records approximately 33,000 clones, around nine tenths of them present only once. Here the sequenced sample was CD4+ or CD8+ T cells sorted from blood, taken in a trial of the OX40 agonist ivuxolimab. Source of these receptors: an adult with an advanced solid tumor such as melanoma, head and neck, liver or kidney cancer.

The chain has TRBV4-1 and TRBJ2-7; 9 nucleotides agree with TRBD1. V lost 3 bases and J lost 4; bases outside the gene matches: 7. The length of the CDR3 is 15 residues. Per germline, CDR1 MGHRA and CDR2 YSYEKL. The CDR3 DNA sequence: TGCGCCAGCAGCCATAAACAGGGGGCCCCGTACGAGCAGTACTTC. Translated: CASSHKQGAPYEQYF.

The chain is built from TRBV19 and TRBJ2-7, with 15 bases matching TRBD2. This CDR3 region has 15 residues. With V trimmed by 5 bases and J by 4 bases, 3 bases remained unmatched. Germline V gene lookup returns CDR1 LNHDA and CDR2 SQIVND (reference sequence). CDR3 bases: TGTGCCAGTAGTCTTGGGACTAGCGGGAGGTACGAGCAGTACTTC. Its protein product is CASSLGTSGRYEQYF.

The rearrangement joins TRBV5-1 to TRBJ1-3, with 8 bases aligning to TRBD1. CDR3 length equals 15 residues. In germline, CDR1 is SGHRS, CDR2 YFSETQ. After removal of 4 bases from V and 2 bases from J, the junction contained 5 bases not matched to a gene. The CDR3 DNA sequence: TGCGCCAGCAGCCCCCAGGGGGCTACTGGAAACACCATATATTTT. As protein: CASSPQGATGNTIYF.

The chain links TRBV13 to TRBJ2-5, with a possible D match to TRBD2 (6 bases). Between the trimmed V and J ends, which lost 0 bases and 4 bases, there was a span of 15 bases. Germline assignment: CDR1 PRHDT and CDR2 FYEKMQ (reference sequence). This CDR3 contains 16 residues. DNA for the CDR3: TGTGCCAGCAGCTTAGGTTTGGGGGGTGAGGGAGAGACCCAGTACTTC. Protein: CASSLGLGGEGETQYF.

This chain joins TRBV14 and TRBJ2-7; 10 bases are shared with TRBD1. Per the germline V gene, CDR1 is SGHDN and CDR2 is FVKESK. This CDR3 comprises 12 residues. After removal of 8 bases from V and 2 bases from J, the junction contained 0 bases not matched to a gene. The CDR3, as DNA: TGTGCCAGCGGACAGGGGGCCTACGAGCAGTACTTC. This sequence encodes CASGQGAYEQYF.

The chain has TRBV27 and TRBJ2-1; the D is unclear. Deletions cut 5 bases from V and 0 bases from J, with 5 bases between. CDR3 length: 13 residues. Germline V gene lookup returns CDR1 MNHEY and CDR2 SMNVEV (reference sequence). CDR3: CASSLDSYNEQFF. Here the CDR3 DNA reads TGTGCCAGCAGTCTCGACTCCTACAATGAGCAGTTCTTC.

The chain uses TRBV13 and TRBJ1-1; 8 bases fit TRBD1. The CDR3 covers 16 residues. V shed 4 bases, J shed 0 bases, and the junction held 7 bases outside the gene matches. Germline values: CDR1 PRHDT, CDR2 FYEKMQ (reference sequence). This CDR3 is CASSSTGTGVNTEAFF. The CDR3 DNA reads as TGTGCCAGCAGCTCAACCGGGACAGGCGTGAACACTGAAGCTTTCTTT.

This sequence joins TRBV5-3 and TRBJ2-3; D call uncertain. TRBV5-3 is an ORF, with its function uncertain. The CDR3 extends over 14 amino acids. V lost 4 bases and J lost 2, with 11 bases in between. The CDR3 sequence: CARSHFWTTDTQYF. The CDR3 DNA reads TGTGCCAGAAGCCATTTTTGGACCACAGATACGCAGTATTTT.

The sample holds one count of this clone. This rearrangement joins TRBV13 to TRBJ1-1; 8 nucleotides line up with TRBD1. Germline lookup yields CDR1 PRHDT and CDR2 FYEKMQ (reference sequence). After removal of 3 bases from V and 3 bases from J, the junction contained 6 bases not matched to a gene. The CDR3 is 15 amino acids. The DNA of the CDR3 is TGTGCCAGCAGCTTGGTAGCGGACAGGGACACTGAAGCTTTCTTT. Amino acid sequence: CASSLVADRDTEAFF.

The chain joins TRBV5-4 to TRBJ1-5; D might be TRBD1 (5 bases). V lost 6 bases and J 7 bases, leaving 14 bases between the germline ends. Germline values: CDR1 SGHNT, CDR2 YYREEE (reference sequence). The CDR3 has 13 amino acids. The CDR3 DNA reads as TGTGCCAGCAAGGGACCCCGGAGACAGCCCCAGCATTTT. Protein sequence: CASKGPRRQPQHF.

The chain couples TRBV4-1 to TRBJ2-5, with D perhaps matching TRBD2 (5 bases). The CDR3 has 13 amino acids. Germline lookup yields CDR1 MGHRA and CDR2 YSYEKL. V lost 4 bases to trimming and J lost 4 bases, with 10 bases between them. CDR3 sequence reads: CASSPGGGETQYF. CDR3 DNA: TGCGCCAGCAGCCCTGGAGGTGGAGAGACCCAGTACTTC.

This clone turned up a few times. The V gene is TRBV2, the J gene TRBJ2-2; D may correspond to TRBD1 or TRBD2 (5 bases each). The CDR3 extends over 13 amino acids. The V gene's germline CDR1 is SNHLY and CDR2 FYNNEI. V gave up 2 bases and J gave up 6 bases, with 7 bases separating them. CDR3 nucleotides: TGTGCCAGCAGTGAATGGGGGTCCGGGGAGCTGTTTTTT. It encodes CASSEWGSGELFF.

The chain is built from TRBV9 and TRBJ1-3, with D tentatively TRBD1 (6 bases). Looked up from germline, CDR1 is SGDLS and CDR2 is YYNGEE. CDR3 length equals 16 residues. V shed 0 bases and J shed 0 bases, with 10 bases lying between them. CDR3 DNA: TGTGCCAGCAGCGTAGGGGGGCAGATCTCTGGAAACACCATATATTTT. Amino acids: CASSVGGQISGNTIYF. Filled out from reference TRBV9 and TRBJ1-3, the complete variable domain reads DSGVTQTPKHLITATGQRVTLRCSPRSGDLSVYWYQQSLDQGLQFLIQYYNGEERAKGNILERFSAQQFPDLHSELNLSSLELGDSALYFCASSVGGQISGNTIYFGEGSWLTVV.

This clone has a handful of counts. The chain recombines TRBV6-5 with TRBJ2-1, with D unclear. This CDR3 spans 13 amino acids. The V gene's germline CDR1 is MNHEY and CDR2 SVGAGI. V lost 6 bases and J lost 0, with 6 bases in between. The CDR3 region has the DNA TGTGCCAGCAGGAAAAACTCCTACAATGAGCAGTTCTTC. Amino acids: CASRKNSYNEQFF.

This clone was observed a single time. This chain connects TRBV19 to TRBJ2-7; TRBD1 or TRBD2 may be the D gene (5 bases each). There are 14 residues in the CDR3. CDR1 and CDR2 (germline): LNHDA, SQIVND (reference sequence). Between the trimmed V and J ends, which lost 3 bases and 0 bases, there was a span of 9 bases. CDR3 sequence: CASSIFGTSYEQYF. For the CDR3, the DNA is TGTGCCAGTAGTATTTTCGGGACCTCCTACGAGCAGTACTTC.

The chain carries TRBV28 and TRBJ2-7; D unresolved. CDR1 and CDR2 (germline): MDHEN, SYDVKM. CDR3 length: 14 amino acids. V lost 3 bases and J 2 bases, leaving 11 bases between the germline ends. CDR3 DNA sequence: TGTGCCAGCAGTTTGGAGACACCCCCCTACGAGCAGTACTTC. It yields the protein CASSLETPPYEQYF. The variable domain in full, with the rest retrieved from reference TRBV28 and TRBJ2-7, is DVKVTQSSRYLVKRTGEKVFLECVQDMDHENMFWYRQDPGLGLRLIYFSYDVKMKEKGDIPEGYSVSREKKERFSLILESASTNQTSMYLCASSLETPPYEQYFGPGTRLTVT.

The chain joins TRBV5-1 to TRBJ2-3; a weak D match, TRBD2 (6 bases). There are 14 residues in the CDR3. Trimming shortened V by 3 bases and J by 1 base, and 9 bases separated the two germline ends. Germline V gene sequence: CDR1 SGHRS, CDR2 YFSETQ. This CDR3 is CASSSEGGTDTQYF. The CDR3 region has the DNA TGCGCCAGCAGCTCGGAGGGAGGCACAGATACGCAGTATTTT.

The chain combines TRBV9 with TRBJ2-5; D tentatively fits TRBD1 or TRBD2 (6 bases each). This CDR3 comprises 14 residues. Germline CDR1 and CDR2: SGDLS and YYNGEE. V was cut by 3 bases and J by 2 bases, with 11 bases left in between. CDR3: CASSGGGPQETQYF. The CDR3 DNA sequence: TGTGCCAGCAGCGGAGGGGGGCCACAAGAGACCCAGTACTTC.

V and J are TRBV6-5 and TRBJ2-1, with D tentatively TRBD2 (6 bases). The CDR3 spans 15 residues. V was cut by 6 bases and J by 0 bases, with 12 bases left in between. Per the germline V gene, CDR1 is MNHEY and CDR2 is SVGAGI. The CDR3 spells CASSPSGLSYNEQFF. CDR3 in DNA: TGTGCCAGCAGCCCCTCGGGACTCTCCTACAATGAGCAGTTCTTC.

V gene TRBV19 combines with J gene TRBJ1-5; D ambiguous. Looked up from germline, CDR1 is LNHDA and CDR2 is SQIVND (reference sequence). This CDR3 comprises 12 residues. Trimming removed 3 bases at V and 8 bases at J, with 8 bases between. The CDR3 DNA is TGTGCCAGTAGTATTTCGTGGGAGCCCCAGCATTTT. This translates into CASSISWEPQHF.

The chain is built from TRBV19 and TRBJ2-1; D tentatively fits TRBD1 or TRBD2 (5 bases each). In germline, CDR1 is LNHDA, CDR2 SQIVND (reference sequence). V lost 2 bases to trimming and J lost 0 bases, with 11 bases between them. The CDR3 runs to 16 residues. CDR3 loop: CASSISAGGSYNEQFF. DNA of the CDR3: TGTGCCAGTAGTATAAGTGCTGGGGGCTCCTACAATGAGCAGTTCTTC.